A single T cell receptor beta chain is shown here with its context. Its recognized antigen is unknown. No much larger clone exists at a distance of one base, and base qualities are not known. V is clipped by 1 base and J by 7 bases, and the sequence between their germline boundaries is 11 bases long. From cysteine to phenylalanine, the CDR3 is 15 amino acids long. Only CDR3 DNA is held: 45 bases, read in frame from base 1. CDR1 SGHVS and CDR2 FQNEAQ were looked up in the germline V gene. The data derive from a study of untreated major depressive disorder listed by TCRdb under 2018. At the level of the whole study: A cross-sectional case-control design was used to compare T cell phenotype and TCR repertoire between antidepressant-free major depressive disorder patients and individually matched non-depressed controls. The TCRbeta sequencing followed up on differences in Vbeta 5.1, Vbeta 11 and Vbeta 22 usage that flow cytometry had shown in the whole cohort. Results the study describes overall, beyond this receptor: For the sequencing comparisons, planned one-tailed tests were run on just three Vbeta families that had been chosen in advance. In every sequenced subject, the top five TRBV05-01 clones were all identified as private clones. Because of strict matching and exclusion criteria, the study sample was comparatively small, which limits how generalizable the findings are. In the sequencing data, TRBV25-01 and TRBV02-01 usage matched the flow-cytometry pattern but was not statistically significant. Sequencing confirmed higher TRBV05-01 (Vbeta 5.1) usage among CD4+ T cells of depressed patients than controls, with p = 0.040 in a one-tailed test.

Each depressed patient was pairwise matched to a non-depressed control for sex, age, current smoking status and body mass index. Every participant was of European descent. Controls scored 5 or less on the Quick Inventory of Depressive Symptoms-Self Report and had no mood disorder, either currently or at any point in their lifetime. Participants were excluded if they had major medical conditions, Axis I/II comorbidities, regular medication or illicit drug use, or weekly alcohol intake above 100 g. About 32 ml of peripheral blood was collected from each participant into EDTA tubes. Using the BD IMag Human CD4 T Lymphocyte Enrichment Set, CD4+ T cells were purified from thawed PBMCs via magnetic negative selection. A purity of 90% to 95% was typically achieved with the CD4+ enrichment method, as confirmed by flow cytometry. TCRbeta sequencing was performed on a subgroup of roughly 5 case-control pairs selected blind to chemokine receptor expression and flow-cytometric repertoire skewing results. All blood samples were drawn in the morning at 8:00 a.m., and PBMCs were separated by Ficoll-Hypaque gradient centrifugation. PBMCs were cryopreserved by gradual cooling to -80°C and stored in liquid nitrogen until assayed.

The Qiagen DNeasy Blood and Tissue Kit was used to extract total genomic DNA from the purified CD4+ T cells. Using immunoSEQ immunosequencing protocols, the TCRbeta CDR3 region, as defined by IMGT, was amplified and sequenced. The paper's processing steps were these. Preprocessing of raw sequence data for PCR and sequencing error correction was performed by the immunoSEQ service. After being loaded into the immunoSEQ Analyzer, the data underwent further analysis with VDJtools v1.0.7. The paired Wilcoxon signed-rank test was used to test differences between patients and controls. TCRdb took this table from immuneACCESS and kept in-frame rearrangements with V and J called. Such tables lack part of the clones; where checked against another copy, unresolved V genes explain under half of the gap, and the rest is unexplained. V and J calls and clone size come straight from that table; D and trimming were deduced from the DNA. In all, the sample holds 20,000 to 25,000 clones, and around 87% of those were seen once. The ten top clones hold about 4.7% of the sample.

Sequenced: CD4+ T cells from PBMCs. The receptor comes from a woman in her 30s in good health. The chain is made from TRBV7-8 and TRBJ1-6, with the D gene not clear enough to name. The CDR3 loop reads CASSLVLGWNSPLHF. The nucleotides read TGTGCCAGCAGCTTAGTATTAGGGTGGAATTCACCCCTCCACTTT.